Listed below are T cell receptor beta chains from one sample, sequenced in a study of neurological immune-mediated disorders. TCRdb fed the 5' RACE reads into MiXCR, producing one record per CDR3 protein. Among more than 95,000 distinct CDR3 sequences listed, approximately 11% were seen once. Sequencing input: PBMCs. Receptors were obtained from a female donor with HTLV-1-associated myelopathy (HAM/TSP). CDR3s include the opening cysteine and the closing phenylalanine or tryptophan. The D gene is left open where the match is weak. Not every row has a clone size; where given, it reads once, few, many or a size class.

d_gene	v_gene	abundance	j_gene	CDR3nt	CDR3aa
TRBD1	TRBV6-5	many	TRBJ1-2	TGTGCCAGCAGGGCCTTCCGGGACAGGAACAACTATGGCTACACCTTC	CASRAFRDRNNYGYTF
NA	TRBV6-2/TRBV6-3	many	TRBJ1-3	TGTGCCAGCAGTTACTTCGGGGCCGGAAACACCATATATTTT	CASSYFGAGNTIYF
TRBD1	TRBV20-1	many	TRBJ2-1	TGCAGTGCCATCAGACAGGGGGCCCTCAATGAGCAGTTCTTC	CSAIRQGALNEQFF
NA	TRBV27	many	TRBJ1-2	TGTGCCAGCAGTTTAACCAGGGGTTATGCTGGCTACACCTTC	CASSLTRGYAGYTF
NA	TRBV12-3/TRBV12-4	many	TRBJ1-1	TGTGCCAGCGAAGACAACCTTCTGAACACTGAAGCTTTCTTT	CASEDNLLNTEAFF
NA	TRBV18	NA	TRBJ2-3	TGTGCCAGCTCACTCCTCTGGACGGAGAGAGATACGCAGTATTTT	CASSLLWTERDTQYF
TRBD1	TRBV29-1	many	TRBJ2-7	TGCAGCGTTGGGGGACAGGGCTACGAGCAGTACTTC	CSVGGQGYEQYF
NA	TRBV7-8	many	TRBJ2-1	TGTGCCAGCAGCCAAGGGACTTTCTCCTACAATGAGCAGTTCTTC	CASSQGTFSYNEQFF
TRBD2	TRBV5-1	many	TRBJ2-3	TGCGCCAGCAGCACAGGACTAGCGGGGGTGTCAGATACGCAGTATTTT	CASSTGLAGVSDTQYF
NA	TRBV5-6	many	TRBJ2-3	TGTGCCAGCAGCCAACCCTCTCCAGATACGCAGTATTTT	CASSQPSPDTQYF
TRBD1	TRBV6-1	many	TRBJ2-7	TGTGCCAGCAAGATGGACAGGCGGCTCTCCTACGAGCAGTACTTC	CASKMDRRLSYEQYF
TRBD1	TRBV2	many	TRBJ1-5	TGTGCCAGCAGTGGGGGACAGGCGAACAATCAGCCCCAGCATTTT	CASSGGQANNQPQHF
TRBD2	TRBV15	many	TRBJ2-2	TGTGCCACCAGCCCCCATCGGGGGGGGGGCCAGGCCGGGGAGCTGTTTTTT	CATSPHRGGGQAGELFF
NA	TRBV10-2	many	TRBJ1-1	TGCGCCAGCAGTGGAACGGGACACTCTAACACTGAAGCTTTCTTT	CASSGTGHSNTEAFF
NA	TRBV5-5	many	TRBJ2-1	TGTGCCAGCAGTTTATTCTGGGGTTTCTCCTACAATGAGCAGTTCTTC	CASSLFWGFSYNEQFF
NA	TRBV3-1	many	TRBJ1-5	TGTGCCAGCAGCCAAGACTTTAGGGTTAGCCCCAATCAGCCCCAGCATTTT	CASSQDFRVSPNQPQHF
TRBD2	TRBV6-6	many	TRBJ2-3	TGTGCCAGCTCCCGGGGGGGCACAGATACGCAGTATTTT	CASSRGGTDTQYF
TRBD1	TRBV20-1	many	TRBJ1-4	TGCAGTGGTAGGACAGGGAAATACGCAACTAATGAAAAACTGTTTTTT	CSGRTGKYATNEKLFF
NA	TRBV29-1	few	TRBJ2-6	TGCAGCGTCCGGTCCTCTGGGGCCAACGTCCTGACTTTC	CSVRSSGANVLTF
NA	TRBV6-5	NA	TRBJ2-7	TGTGCCACCCGCGGGTCAGGCGGGGTTTTCTACGAGCAGTACTTC	CATRGSGGVFYEQYF
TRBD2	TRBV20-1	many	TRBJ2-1	TGCAGTGCTAGAGGAAGCGGGGGCTACAATGAGCAGTTCTTC	CSARGSGGYNEQFF
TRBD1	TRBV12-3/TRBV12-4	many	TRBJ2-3	TGTGCCAGCAACCCCGCGATCGGACAGGGGGCGGCAGATACGCAGTATTTT	CASNPAIGQGAADTQYF
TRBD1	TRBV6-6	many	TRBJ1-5	TGTGCCAGCGGCACCGGGACAGGGGTTGCCAATCAGCCCCAGCATTTT	CASGTGTGVANQPQHF
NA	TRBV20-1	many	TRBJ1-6	TGCAGTGCTAGTGGTGGACTCACCTTCGGGGATTCACCCCTCCACTTT	CSASGGLTFGDSPLHF
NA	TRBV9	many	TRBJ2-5	TGTGCCAGCAGCGTAGACTCGGAGACCCAGTACTTC	CASSVDSETQYF
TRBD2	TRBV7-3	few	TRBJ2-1	TGTGCCAGCAGCCTAAAGGGGCGGGGGGTCTACAATGAGCAGTTCTTC	CASSLKGRGVYNEQFF
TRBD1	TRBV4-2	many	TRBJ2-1	TGTGCCAGCAGCCAAGGTCCAGGACAGGGGGACAATGAGCAGTTCTTC	CASSQGPGQGDNEQFF
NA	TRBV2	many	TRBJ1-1	TGTGCCAGCAGAGTATCGACCGTAAACACTGAAGCTTTCTTT	CASRVSTVNTEAFF
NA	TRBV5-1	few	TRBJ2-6	TGCGCCAGCATCGAGACAGGACTATCTGGGGCCAACGTCCTGACTTTC	CASIETGLSGANVLTF
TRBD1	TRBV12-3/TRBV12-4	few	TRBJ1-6	TGTGCCAGCACCCGCTCCACAGGGGCCTATAATTCACCCCTCCACTTT	CASTRSTGAYNSPLHF
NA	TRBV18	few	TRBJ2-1	TGTGCCAGCGTCGCGGGGGCAGGTGAGCAGTTCTTC	CASVAGAGEQFF
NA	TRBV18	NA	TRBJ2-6	TGTGCCAGCTCACCATCCCGCGTGGGGGCCAACGTCCTGACTTTC	CASSPSRVGANVLTF
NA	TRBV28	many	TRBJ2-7	TGTGCCAGCAGTTTATATGGGCGAAGCTCCTACGAGCAGTACTTC	CASSLYGRSSYEQYF
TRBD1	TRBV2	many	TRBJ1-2	TGTGCCAGCAGTTTTACAGGGGAATATGGCTACACCTTC	CASSFTGEYGYTF